Listed here are 32 T cell receptor beta chains from one sample, sequenced in a study of blood T cell repertoires in COVID-19. Produced via immunoSEQ multiplex PCR; TCRdb's table is partial and in-frame only. The sample records 200,000 to 250,000 clones, about three quarters being singletons. Input material: peripheral blood. These receptor sequences come from a woman in her 70s with acute or convalescent COVID-19.

This chain links TRBV5-4 with TRBJ2-5, with 15 bases fitting TRBD2. This CDR3 region has 16 residues. After removal of 6 bases from V and 5 bases from J, the junction contained 8 bases not matched to a gene. Per the germline V gene, CDR1 is SGHNT and CDR2 is YYREEE (reference sequence). The CDR3 reads CASTSGLAGGEETQYF. The CDR3, as DNA: TGTGCCAGCACCTCCGGACTAGCGGGAGGGGAGGAGACCCAGTACTTC. The whole variable domain, filled in from reference TRBV5-4 and TRBJ2-5, reads ETGVTQSPTHLIKTRGQQVTLRCSSQSGHNTVSWYQQALGQGPQFIFQYYREEENGRGNFPPRFSGLQFPNYSSELNVNALELDDSALYLCASTSGLAGGEETQYFGPGTRLLVL.

The chain uses TRBV12-3 or TRBV12-4 and TRBJ2-7, with D possibly TRBD1 on 6 matching bases. The ends were cut back, 6 bases at V and 1 base at J, with 10 bases in the middle. The CDR3 has 13 amino acids. The CDR3 sequence: CASRTGTSYEQYF. The CDR3 region has the DNA TGTGCCAGCAGAACAGGGACGTCCTACGAGCAGTACTTC.

For the CDR3, the DNA is TGTGCCAGCAGCTTAGAAAAGTTGAGGCGGGGCCTTGAGCAGTTCTTC. Its protein is CASSLEKLRRGLEQFF. This chain joins TRBV7-9 and TRBJ2-1, with D perhaps matching TRBD2 (6 bases). V was shortened by 1 base and J by 9 bases, with 19 bases between the two germline ends. Germline values: CDR1 SEHNR, CDR2 FQNEAQ (reference sequence). The CDR3 loop spans 16 amino acids.

CDR3 nucleotide sequence: TGTGCCAGCAGTTTAATGGGGCAGGGAGGTCGCTACACCTTC. Protein: CASSLMGQGGRYTF. The rearrangement joins TRBV28 to TRBJ1-2; the D gene is possibly TRBD1 (5 bases). Germline loops: CDR1 MDHEN, CDR2 SYDVKM. CDR3 size: 14 residues. Trimming shortened V by 2 bases and J by 9 bases, and 16 bases separated the two germline ends.

V usage is TRBV11-2 and J usage is TRBJ2-7, with D tentatively TRBD1 (6 bases). This CDR3 spans 14 amino acids. Trimming removed 3 bases from V and 1 base from J, with 10 bases in between. CDR1 SGHAT and CDR2 FQNNGV come from the germline V gene. As DNA, the CDR3 is TGTGCCAGCAGCTTGGGGGCAGTTTCCTACGAGCAGTACTTC. It codes for CASSLGAVSYEQYF.

This chain connects TRBV6-5 to TRBJ1-5; D may be TRBD1 (6 bases). The germline V and J ends were trimmed by 7 bases and 4 bases, with 17 bases remaining between them. The CDR3 is 15 amino acids. The germline V gene has CDR1 MNHEY and CDR2 SVGAGI. This CDR3 is CASKHSTGLNQPQHF. The CDR3 DNA reads as TGTGCCAGCAAACACAGTACAGGGTTAAATCAGCCCCAGCATTTT.

The table lists this clone with a few counts. V usage is TRBV20-1 and J usage is TRBJ2-3, with unresolved D. Germline V gives CDR1 DFQATT, CDR2 SNEGSKA (reference sequence). There are 11 residues in the CDR3. The V end lost 3 bases, the J end lost 6 bases, and 7 bases lay between the germline ends. The CDR3 spells CSARSPDTQYF. CDR3 coding DNA: TGCAGTGCTAGGAGTCCCGATACGCAGTATTTT.

The chain uses TRBV12-5 and TRBJ1-1, with D perhaps matching TRBD1 (6 bases). Germline assignment: CDR1 LGHNT and CDR2 FRNRAP. Trimming pared 0 bases from V and 4 bases from J, leaving 18 bases between. The length of the CDR3 is 17 residues. CDR3 DNA sequence: TGTGCTAGTGGTTTGGTACGGATAACAGGGCAAATCACTGAAGCTTTCTTT. Its protein product is CASGLVRITGQITEAFF. Based on the CDR3 plus reference TRBV12-5 and TRBJ1-1, the full variable domain is DARVTQTPRHKVTEMGQEVTMRCQPILGHNTVFWYRQTMMQGLELLAYFRNRAPLDDSGMPKDRFSAEMPDATLATLKIQPSEPRDSAVYFCASGLVRITGQITEAFFGQGTRLTVV.

The chain is built from TRBV7-9 and TRBJ2-1; D may be TRBD1 (6 bases). With 1 base removed from V and 2 bases from J, the gap between germline ends came to 15 bases. From germline, CDR1 is SEHNR and CDR2 FQNEAQ (reference sequence). The CDR3 runs 17 residues. CDR3 coding DNA: TGTGCCAGCAGCTTAGAACTCGACAGGCTTACCTACAATGAGCAGTTCTTC. Its translation: CASSLELDRLTYNEQFF.

This chain links TRBV11-2 with TRBJ2-2, with TRBD2 matching 9 bases. The CDR3 covers 15 residues. V was clipped by 5 bases and J by 4 bases; unmatched bases: 5. In germline, CDR1 is SGHAT, CDR2 FQNNGV. The CDR3 nucleotides read TGTGCCAGCAGCGTCGTAGCGGGAGTCACCGGGGAGCTGTTTTTT. Its protein product is CASSVVAGVTGELFF.

The table lists this clone with a count of one. V and J are TRBV11-1 and TRBJ2-5; D is perhaps TRBD1 (7 bases). The CDR3 length is 15 residues. The V gene's germline CDR1 is SGHAT and CDR2 FQDESV (reference sequence). The V gene lost 4 bases and the J gene lost 3 bases, with 15 bases spanning the gap. CDR3 DNA: TGTGCCAGCAGCTCACCTACAGGGGAGGAAGAGACCCAGTACTTC. This codes for CASSSPTGEEETQYF.

V gene TRBV7-8 combines with J gene TRBJ2-1, with 7 bases that match TRBD2. Germline V gives CDR1 SGHVS, CDR2 FQNEAQ. CDR3 length: 15 amino acids. V lost 7 bases and J lost 0; bases outside the gene matches: 6. The CDR3 reads CASTHPGGSYNEQFF. Here the CDR3 DNA reads TGTGCCAGCACCCATCCGGGAGGCTCCTACAATGAGCAGTTCTTC.

The chain joins TRBV6-1 to TRBJ1-6; maybe TRBD1 (6 bases). CDR3 size: 14 residues. Trimming removed 3 bases from V and 10 bases from J, with 13 bases in between. The germline V gene encodes CDR1 MNHNS and CDR2 SASEGT. The CDR3: CASSDTGLRSPLHF. Written as DNA, the CDR3 is TGTGCCAGCAGTGACACAGGGCTTCGATCACCCCTCCACTTT.

V gene TRBV21-1 combines with J gene TRBJ1-5. TRBV21-1 is noted as a pseudogene. This CDR3 is 14 amino acids long. CDR3 bases: TGTGCCAGCAGCTCCCTTTATAGCAATCAGCCCCAGCATTTT. Encoded protein: CASSSLYSNQPQHF.

In its sample, this clone was seen once. The chain is built from TRBV3-1 (or the pseudogene TRBV3-2) and TRBJ2-1; perhaps TRBD2 as D (6 bases). Germline CDR1 reads LGHDT; CDR2 reads YNNKEL (reference sequence). V was clipped by 4 bases and J by 8 bases, with 18 bases between them. The CDR3 loop spans 15 amino acids. The CDR3 here is CASSPDGRPGDEQFF. The CDR3 nucleotides are TGTGCCAGCAGCCCCGACGGGAGACCTGGCGATGAGCAGTTCTTC.

The chain joins TRBV18 to TRBJ1-2; D call uncertain. Germline V gene sequence: CDR1 KGHSH, CDR2 LQKENI. Trimming cost V 2 bases and J 2 bases, with 12 bases left between them. The CDR3 runs to 15 residues. The CDR3 reads CASSPGEINNYGYTF. In DNA form, the CDR3 reads TGTGCCAGCTCACCAGGAGAGATTAACAACTATGGCTACACCTTC. The whole variable domain, remainder taken from reference TRBV18 and TRBJ1-2, is NAGVMQNPRHLVRRRGQEARLRCSPMKGHSHVYWYRQLPEEGLKFMVYLQKENIIDESGMPKERFSAEFPKEGPSILRIQQVVRGDSAAYFCASSPGEINNYGYTFGSGTRLTVV.

This chain connects TRBV2 to TRBJ1-2; D gene unclear. Germline V gene data show CDR1 as SNHLY and CDR2 as FYNNEI. The CDR3 covers 12 residues. V was pared by 3 bases and J by 5 bases, with 7 bases between. The CDR3 protein is CASSEARYGYTF. Here the CDR3 DNA reads TGTGCCAGCAGTGAGGCGAGGTATGGCTACACCTTC.

The V gene is TRBV18, the J gene TRBJ2-7; 11 positions agree with TRBD1. The CDR3 contains 15 residues. CDR1 and CDR2 (germline): KGHSH, LQKENI. The V and J ends lost 3 bases and 3 bases, in that order; junction bases with no gene match: 4. CDR3: CASSPGQGADYEQYF. CDR3 coding DNA: TGTGCCAGCTCACCTGGACAGGGGGCGGACTACGAGCAGTACTTC.

V usage is TRBV20-1 and J usage is TRBJ2-3; D is possibly TRBD1 (6 bases). The CDR3 sequence is 16 residues long. The germline CDR1 and CDR2 sequences are DFQATT and SNEGSKA (reference sequence). Trimming left V 3 bases short and J 4 bases short, with 20 bases between. The CDR3 loop is CSASSHGARGADTQYF. In DNA, the CDR3 is TGCAGTGCTAGTTCCCACGGCGCCAGGGGTGCAGATACGCAGTATTTT.

This sequence joins TRBV15 and TRBJ2-3; 7 nucleotides align to TRBD2. Germline V gene data show CDR1 as LNHNV and CDR2 as YYDKDF (reference sequence). Trimming removed 8 bases from V and 2 bases from J; junction bases left unmatched: 10. This CDR3 has 15 residues. The CDR3 here is CATYEREASTDTQYF. The CDR3 nucleotides read TGTGCCACCTATGAGCGGGAAGCCTCCACAGATACGCAGTATTTT.

About this clone: Relative to the germline gene, one junction end is altered; a read error may explain this. This rearrangement joins TRBV6-5 to TRBJ2-2, with D perhaps TRBD2 (5 bases). CDR1 and CDR2 from the germline V gene are MNHEY and SVGAGI. This CDR3 has 16 residues. CDR3 protein: CASSYFPGTNTGELFF. The CDR3 DNA sequence: TGTGCCAGCAGCTACTTCCCGGGAACGAACACCGGGGAGCTGTTTTTT.

The J gene is TRBJ1-2, the V gene TRBV24-1; the D gene is possibly TRBD1 (5 bases). Per germline, CDR1 KGHDR and CDR2 SFDVKD. This CDR3 has 13 amino acids. Trimming removed 6 bases from V and 4 bases from J, with 11 bases in between. CDR3 nucleotides: TGTGCCACCAGTATGACAGCGGGCTATGGCTACACCTTC. It translates to CATSMTAGYGYTF.

J is TRBJ1-4 and V is TRBV5-5, with 9 positions matching TRBD1. The germline V gene encodes CDR1 SGHKS and CDR2 YYEKEE (reference sequence). V shed 4 bases and J 10 bases; nucleotides not matched to a gene: 11. This CDR3 region has 15 residues. The CDR3 region is CASSVDTGGLGKLFF. CDR3 nucleotides: TGTGCCAGCAGCGTGGATACAGGGGGCCTAGGAAAACTGTTTTTT.

This chain joins TRBV7-9 and TRBJ2-3; 12 nucleotides match TRBD1. CDR3 length: 16 residues. Germline values: CDR1 SEHNR, CDR2 FQNEAQ (reference sequence). V trimming: 8 bases; J trimming: 1 base; junction bases outside the gene matches: 7. CDR3 DNA: TGTGCCAGCGGCGCCTGGGACAGGGGGCGCACAGATACGCAGTATTTT. Protein sequence: CASGAWDRGRTDTQYF.

The rearrangement uses TRBV3-1 (or the pseudogene TRBV3-2) and TRBJ2-3; 11 positions agree with TRBD2. This CDR3 contains 16 residues. Germline V gene sequence: CDR1 LGHDT, CDR2 YNNKEL (reference sequence). Trimming cost V 1 base and J 4 bases; bases outside gene matches: 4. The CDR3 here is CASSQVLAGGSDTQYF. The CDR3 region has the DNA TGTGCCAGCAGCCAAGTTCTAGCGGGAGGCTCAGATACGCAGTATTTT.

The chain is built from TRBV30 and TRBJ1-6; TRBD1 is a possible D gene (6 bases). Per germline, CDR1 GTSNPN and CDR2 SVGIG (reference sequence). V lost 5 bases and J lost 8, with 16 bases in between. CDR3 size: 14 residues. CDR3 loop: CAWVQGTADSPLHF. The CDR3 bases are TGTGCCTGGGTCCAGGGGACGGCGGATTCACCCCTCCACTTT.

In this sample, this clone turned up a few times. The chain recombines TRBV7-9 with TRBJ2-5; 10 bases agree with TRBD1. The V gene end was trimmed by 8 bases and the J gene end by 5 bases; junction bases not matched to a gene: 11. This CDR3 spans 15 amino acids. Germline loops: CDR1 SEHNR, CDR2 FQNEAQ (reference sequence). Written as DNA, the CDR3 is TGTGCCAGCGGACCCGGGACAGGGGCCTCCGAGACCCAGTACTTC. Amino acid sequence: CASGPGTGASETQYF.

V is TRBV21-1 and J is TRBJ2-1; no DNA check was done on the table's D call, TRBD2. TRBV21-1 is marked as a pseudogene. This CDR3 has 13 amino acids. The CDR3: CASRDEREYEQFF. The CDR3 DNA sequence: TGTGCCAGCAGGGACGAGCGGGAGTACGAGCAGTTCTTC.

This chain joins TRBV27 and TRBJ1-1; 7 bases are a match to TRBD1. Germline values: CDR1 MNHEY, CDR2 SMNVEV (reference sequence). There are 14 residues in the CDR3. Losses at the gene ends were 2 bases for V and 4 bases for J; bases not matched to a gene: 4. The CDR3 nucleotides are TGTGCCAGCAGTTTAACCAGGGGGTTCACTGAAGCTTTCTTT. This translates into CASSLTRGFTEAFF.

This chain links TRBV9 with TRBJ2-4; a weak D match, TRBD2 (6 bases). The germline V and J ends were trimmed by 0 bases and 7 bases, with 14 bases remaining between them. The CDR3 covers 15 residues. In germline, CDR1 is SGDLS, CDR2 YYNGEE. CDR3 region: CASSVEGTRGNIQYF. The CDR3 region has the DNA TGTGCCAGCAGCGTAGAGGGGACTCGCGGGAACATTCAGTACTTC.

This rearrangement joins TRBV5-1 to TRBJ1-5; D ambiguous. Germline loops: CDR1 SGHRS, CDR2 YFSETQ. The CDR3 spans 14 residues. Trimming took 0 bases from V and 4 from J, leaving 8 bases between them. CDR3 DNA sequence: TGCGCCAGCAGCTTGGACGGGATAAATCAGCCCCAGCATTTT. Translated, it gives CASSLDGINQPQHF.

The table lists this clone with a few counts. This chain uses TRBV19 with TRBJ1-5; 8 bases line up with TRBD1. CDR3 length: 18 residues. CDR1 is LNHDA, CDR2 SQIVND, per germline (reference sequence). V gave up 0 bases and J gave up 0 bases; unmatched junction bases: 7. The CDR3 loop is CASSIEHRGTYSNQPQHF. CDR3 coding DNA: TGTGCCAGTAGTATAGAACACAGGGGGACCTATAGCAATCAGCCCCAGCATTTT.